This entry is about one TCR beta chain. This sample was taken from a study of blood T cell repertoires in COVID-19. At the level of the study: Samples of COVID-19 (acute and convalescent) were obtained from the United States, Italy and Spain.

CDR1 is ENHRY, CDR2 SYGVKD, per germline. The CDR3 loop spans 15 amino acids. V gave up 3 bases and J gave up 7 bases, with 16 bases separating them. Produced via immunoSEQ multiplex PCR; TCRdb's table is partial and in-frame only. The repertoire holds more than 110,000 clones, around nine tenths seen once, with roughly 4% in the top ten. The chain recombines TRBV10-3 with TRBJ1-5; D possibly corresponds to TRBD1 (6 bases). This sequence originates from a woman aged 40 to 49 with acute or convalescent COVID-19. Source material: peripheral blood. The CDR3 is CAISEQGGGRQPQHF. DNA for the CDR3: TGTGCCATCAGTGAACAGGGAGGGGGGAGGCAGCCCCAGCATTTT.